Presented here are 27 T cell receptor beta chains from one specimen sequenced in a study of T-cell reconstitution after alpha-beta-depleted transplantation in children. During its preparation, the TCRbeta library received unique molecular identifiers. TCRdb re-called the PCR reads through MiXCR, storing one row per CDR3 protein. The table lists roughly 420,000 distinct CDR3 sequences, around 15% of them singletons. The sequencing used PBMCs, mostly from graft donor cells, collected 360 days after TCRalphabeta/CD19-depleted stem cell transplant. Receptors originate from a boy under two years old who had a stem cell transplant for Wiskott-Aldrich syndrome, so the T cells may come from the graft donor.

This clonotype was found a few times. This chain joins TRBV5-6 and TRBJ2-5, with unresolved D. The CDR3 contains 15 residues. V lost 0 bases to trimming and J lost 3 bases, with 12 bases between them. Germline loops: CDR1 SGHDT, CDR2 YYEEEE. The CDR3 sequence is CASSLDWATKETQYF. The DNA of the CDR3 is TGTGCCAGCAGCTTGGATTGGGCTACCAAAGAGACCCAGTACTTC.

This clonotype was seen only once. V and J are TRBV28 and TRBJ2-3; 9 nucleotides align to TRBD1. CDR1 is MDHEN and CDR2 is SYDVKM in the germline V gene. The CDR3 is 20 amino acids. V lost 5 bases to trimming and J lost 2 bases; unmatched junction nucleotides: 20. The CDR3 region has the DNA TGTGCCAGCAGTGTCCCAAAGGACAGGGGCCGACTAAGAAACACAGATACGCAGTATTTT. Its protein is CASSVPKDRGRLRNTDTQYF.

The rearrangement links TRBV5-5 to TRBJ2-7; D not certain. V was pared by 9 bases and J by 0 bases, with 16 bases between. From germline, CDR1 is SGHKS and CDR2 YYEKEE (reference sequence). CDR3 size: 14 residues. DNA for the CDR3: TGTGCCATGGGCTTCGGGCGCCGCTCCTACGAGCAGTACTTC. Encoded protein: CAMGFGRRSYEQYF.

The chain couples TRBV28 to TRBJ1-2; 8 nucleotides align to TRBD1. The CDR3 is made up of 16 amino acids. Trimming cost V 1 base and J 2 bases; bases outside gene matches: 6. Germline V gene data show CDR1 as MDHEN and CDR2 as SYDVKM. The CDR3 DNA reads as TGTGCCAGCAGTTTATTACCCCGGACAGGGAACTATGGCTACACCTTC. Protein product: CASSLLPRTGNYGYTF.

This clonotype occurred a few times. The J gene is TRBJ2-1, the V gene TRBV5-6; 8 bases map to TRBD1. Germline V CDR1 and CDR2: SGHDT, YYEEEE. V shed 2 bases, J shed 0 bases, and the junction held 4 bases outside the gene matches. The CDR3 totals 16 residues. The CDR3 DNA reads TGTGCCAGCAGCTTCTACAGGGGGAGCTCCTACAATGAGCAGTTCTTC. Encoded protein: CASSFYRGSSYNEQFF. The full variable domain, its missing parts supplied by reference TRBV5-6 and TRBJ2-1, is DAGVTQSPTHLIKTRGQQVTLRCSPKSGHDTVSWYQQALGQGPQFIFQYYEEEERQRGNFPDRFSGHQFPNYSSELNVNALLLGDSALYLCASSFYRGSSYNEQFFGPGTRLTVL.

V usage is TRBV5-1 and J usage is TRBJ2-7, with 7 positions matching TRBD1. V lost 2 bases to trimming and J lost 4 bases; unmatched junction nucleotides: 6. CDR3 length equals 14 residues. Germline-derived CDR1 and CDR2 are SGHRS and YFSETQ. The CDR3 bases are TGCGCCAGCAGCTTTCCGGGACAGCCTTACGAGCAGTACTTC. It encodes CASSFPGQPYEQYF.

A few counts support this clonotype. This chain joins TRBV24-1 and TRBJ2-1; D is ambiguous. V lost 0 bases to trimming and J lost 0 bases, with 8 bases between them. The germline V gene has CDR1 KGHDR and CDR2 SFDVKD. This CDR3 spans 16 amino acids. CDR3 sequence: CATSDLSARSYNEQFF. In nucleotides, the CDR3 is TGTGCCACCAGTGATTTGTCGGCACGCTCCTACAATGAGCAGTTCTTC.

V gene TRBV11-2 combines with J gene TRBJ2-5; 11 nucleotides align to TRBD2. The CDR3 is 17 residues long. CDR1 and CDR2 (germline): SGHAT, FQNNGV. V dropped 4 bases and J dropped 2; count of bases not matched to a gene: 9. CDR3 region: CASSYPSSGGPQETQYF. The CDR3, as DNA: TGTGCCAGCAGCTATCCCTCTAGCGGGGGGCCTCAAGAGACCCAGTACTTC.

The sample holds a few counts of this clonotype. J is TRBJ2-2 and V is TRBV10-3, with D possibly being TRBD1 (6 bases). The germline gives CDR1 ENHRY, CDR2 SYGVKD. This CDR3 region has 17 residues. V was cut by 11 bases and J by 1 base, with 23 bases left in between. CDR3 DNA: TGTGCCGCCGAACAGGGAAAGGTTTGGCTGAACACCGGGGAGCTGTTTTTT. The encoded protein is CAAEQGKVWLNTGELFF.

This clonotype appeared a single time. At one end, the junction sequence differs from germline, possibly due to a read error. V usage is TRBV20-1 and J usage is TRBJ2-5; TRBD1 aligns across 11 bases. Germline V CDR1 and CDR2: DFQATT, SNEGSKA (reference sequence). This CDR3 spans 15 amino acids. The CDR3 loop is CCAAPGTGGQETQYF. In nucleotides, the CDR3 is TGCTGTGCAGCCCCAGGGACAGGGGGGCAAGAGACCCAGTACTTC.

As DNA, the CDR3 is TGCAGTGCTCCGGAGGGCGGGCCCGGTTATTTCAATGAGCAGTTCTTC. Residues: CSAPEGGPGYFNEQFF. The chain combines TRBV20-1 with TRBJ2-1; D might be TRBD2 (6 bases). The CDR3 consists of 16 residues. The germline V gene has CDR1 DFQATT and CDR2 SNEGSKA (reference sequence). V gave up 5 bases and J gave up 6 bases, with 23 bases separating them.

There are a few counts of this clonotype. The chain is built from TRBV5-4 and TRBJ2-1, with TRBD1 matching over 7 bases. The V segment lost 3 bases and the J segment 4 bases; nucleotides outside the gene matches: 10. The germline CDR1 and CDR2 sequences are SGHNT and YYREEE (reference sequence). This CDR3 contains 16 residues. This CDR3 reads CASSSPYRGSYNEQFF. DNA of the CDR3: TGTGCCAGCAGCTCACCCTACAGGGGTTCTTACAATGAGCAGTTCTTC.

The rearrangement links TRBV20-1 to TRBJ2-3; no definite D call. Trimming shortened V by 4 bases and J by 6 bases, and 8 bases separated the two germline ends. This CDR3 is 11 amino acids long. In germline, CDR1 is DFQATT, CDR2 SNEGSKA (reference sequence). The CDR3 loop reads CSATRADTQYF. The CDR3 DNA reads TGCAGTGCTACCCGCGCTGATACGCAGTATTTT.

V and J are TRBV7-9 and TRBJ2-2; 9 bases map to TRBD1. Trimming took 5 bases from V and 3 from J; bases not matched to a gene: 7. Germline assignment: CDR1 SEHNR and CDR2 FQNEAQ (reference sequence). The CDR3 contains 16 residues. As DNA, the CDR3 is TGTGCCAGCAGCACCAAGACAGGGGGTGACACCGGGGAGCTGTTTTTT. This sequence encodes CASSTKTGGDTGELFF.

CDR3 sequence: CASSKRGAIDTQYF. Here the CDR3 DNA reads TGTGCCAGCAGTAAAAGGGGGGCTATCGATACGCAGTATTTT. The chain links TRBV12-3 or TRBV12-4 to TRBJ2-3; TRBD1 or TRBD2 may be the D gene (6 bases each). The V and J ends lost 5 bases and 6 bases respectively, with 15 bases between them. The CDR3 has 14 residues.

This clonotype was counted once. The V call is TRBV2, the J call TRBJ2-1; 13 nucleotides align to TRBD2. The length of the CDR3 is 15 residues. Germline V lookup: CDR1 SNHLY, CDR2 FYNNEI. V shed 6 bases, J shed 8 bases, and the junction held 7 bases outside the gene matches. This CDR3 is CASRRGTSGVYEQFF. DNA for the CDR3: TGTGCCAGCAGGCGGGGGACTAGCGGGGTATATGAGCAGTTCTTC.

The chain is built from TRBV29-1 and TRBJ2-2, with unresolved D. Germline CDR1 reads SQVTM; CDR2 reads ANQGSEA. V was trimmed by 7 bases and J by 6 bases, leaving 9 bases between them. The CDR3 has 11 residues. For the CDR3, the DNA is TGCAGCGCCCAAGGAGCCGGGGAGCTGTTTTTT. It codes for CSAQGAGELFF.

The chain has TRBV5-1 and TRBJ1-5, with D possibly TRBD1 on 5 matching bases. The V end was cut by 0 bases, the J end by 9 bases, with 13 bases between. This CDR3 contains 14 residues. Germline values: CDR1 SGHRS, CDR2 YFSETQ. Here the CDR3 DNA reads TGCGCCAGCAGCTTGGGGACGGGGGAAAGGCCCCAGCATTTT. It specifies CASSLGTGERPQHF.

This clonotype appeared a few times. This sequence joins TRBV10-3 and TRBJ2-7; 7 bases fit TRBD1. The junction had 8 bases not matched to a gene; V was cut back by 10 bases and J by 2 bases. The CDR3 is made up of 13 amino acids. Germline-derived CDR1 and CDR2 are ENHRY and SYGVKD. CDR3 DNA: TGTGCCACCTCAATGACAGGGCCCTACGAGCAGTACTTC. Translating gives CATSMTGPYEQYF.

This clonotype was counted only a few times. The J gene is TRBJ2-4, the V gene TRBV6-2 or TRBV6-3; D uncertain. The V end was cut by 4 bases, the J end by 0 bases, with 10 bases between. The CDR3 runs 15 residues. CDR1 MNHEY and CDR2 SVGEGT come from the germline V gene. CDR3 sequence (DNA): TGTGCCAGCAGTTCGATCCCTTTAGCCAAAAACATTCAGTACTTC. This codes for CASSSIPLAKNIQYF.

The chain has TRBV6-5 and TRBJ2-1, with TRBD2 matching over 12 bases. J gave up 3 bases and V 4 bases, and 10 bases lay outside the gene matches. The CDR3 extends over 18 amino acids. From germline, CDR1 is MNHEY and CDR2 SVGAGI. CDR3 coding DNA: TGTGCCAGCAGTTTTCTGACTAGCGGGAGACCCAACTACAATGAGCAGTTCTTC. Translation gives CASSFLTSGRPNYNEQFF.

The chain recombines TRBV7-2 with TRBJ2-5; D gene uncertain. This CDR3 has 15 residues. The V end was cut by 4 bases, the J end by 7 bases, with 19 bases between. The germline V gene encodes CDR1 SGHTA and CDR2 FQGNSA. In nucleotides, the CDR3 is TGTGCCAGCAGCTCATCGCCTACCCCTAAGAGGACCCAGTACTTC. Its protein is CASSSSPTPKRTQYF.

This chain connects TRBV20-1 to TRBJ2-7, with D perhaps matching TRBD1 (6 bases). CDR3 length: 13 amino acids. Germline V gene sequence: CDR1 DFQATT, CDR2 SNEGSKA (reference sequence). Deletions cut 4 bases from V and 3 bases from J, with 13 bases between. CDR3 bases: TGCAGTGCTACCGAGGACAGTTACTACGAGCAGTACTTC. Translated: CSATEDSYYEQYF.

The chain couples TRBV4-3 to TRBJ1-1; 11 nucleotides align to TRBD1. The CDR3 is 17 residues long. Germline V gene sequence: CDR1 LGHNA, CDR2 YSLEER. V was pared by 0 bases and J by 4 bases, with 7 bases of the junction left unmatched. This CDR3 is CASSQERTDRGPTEAFF. DNA for the CDR3: TGCGCCAGCAGCCAAGAGAGGACGGACAGGGGGCCCACTGAAGCTTTCTTT.

The chain combines TRBV7-8 with TRBJ1-5, with a possible D match to TRBD1 (5 bases). The CDR3 has 13 residues. The V gene's germline CDR1 is SGHVS and CDR2 FQNEAQ. The V gene lost 1 base and the J gene lost 7 bases, with 8 bases spanning the gap. The CDR3 DNA follows: TGTGCCAGCAGCTTAGGACAGAGCCAGCCCCAGCATTTT. Its translation is CASSLGQSQPQHF.

The table lists this clonotype with a few counts. The chain links TRBV15 to TRBJ1-1; tentative D call: TRBD1 (6 bases). Deletions cut 2 bases from V and 0 bases from J, with 7 bases between. Germline V CDR1 and CDR2: LNHNV, YYDKDF (reference sequence). CDR3 size: 14 residues. In DNA form, the CDR3 reads TGTGCCACCAGCAGAAGACAGGTGAACACTGAAGCTTTCTTT. This translates into CATSRRQVNTEAFF.

In this sample, this clonotype turned up many times. The CDR3 loop reads CSARGQALGYTF. In DNA, the CDR3 is TGCAGTGCTAGGGGACAGGCGCTGGGCTACACCTTC. The gene calls are TRBV20-1 and TRBJ1-2, with 8 bases matching TRBD1. Germline CDR1 and CDR2: DFQATT and SNEGSKA (reference sequence). The CDR3 runs to 12 residues. With V trimmed by 3 bases and J by 8 bases, 5 bases remained unmatched.